One and the same sample provided the 22 T cell receptor beta chains below, sequenced in a study of response to subunit inactivated influenza vaccine (dated by TCRdb to the late 2010s). What the time point label conveys for this sample: approximately 47 days after influenza vaccine administration. The library was made by RT-PCR. The sample was run on an Illumina HiSeq 2500. Starting from the raw public reads, TCRdb applied fastp trimming at Q25, assembled clones with MiXCR and retained in-frame beta chains. Each CDR3 protein gets just one entry, which takes the most common genes and DNA from the rows behind it. In all, the sample holds around 480,000 distinct CDR3 sequences, and approximately 11% of those were seen once. The top ten hold 9.5% to 15% of the sample. Source: PBMCs from blood, taken about 40 days after vaccination. Receptors originate from a man aged 45-65 years who received an inactivated influenza vaccine. Donor details come from another sample of the same person, matched by shared clones.

The V call is TRBV6-2 or TRBV6-3, the J call TRBJ2-7; a possible D gene is TRBD1 (5 bases). The length of the CDR3 is 15 residues. Trimming left V 2 bases short and J 11 bases short, with 22 bases between. Per the germline V gene, CDR1 is MNHEY and CDR2 is SVGEGT. CDR3 sequence: CASSYRSGINLKKYF. The CDR3, as DNA: TGTGCCAGCAGTTACAGGTCAGGGATAAATTTGAAGAAGTACTTC.

The rearrangement joins TRBV5-1 to TRBJ2-5; no firm D call. Trimming pared 1 base from V and 4 bases from J, leaving 20 bases between. The germline CDR1 and CDR2 sequences are SGHRS and YFSETQ. The CDR3 loop spans 17 amino acids. The CDR3 DNA follows: TGCGCCAGCAGCTTGCGTACCTCATGGGTAATGGGAGAGACCCAGTACTTC. It specifies CASSLRTSWVMGETQYF.

This clonotype showed up just a few times. The CDR3 here is CASSTRSGTANYGYTF. For the CDR3, the DNA is TGTGCCAGCAGCACCCGATCCGGGACAGCTAACTATGGCTACACCTTC. V usage is TRBV7-2 and J usage is TRBJ1-2; 7 nucleotides line up with TRBD1. Germline values: CDR1 SGHTA, CDR2 FQGNSA. This CDR3 is built from 16 residues. Losses at the gene ends were 5 bases for V and 0 bases for J; bases not matched to a gene: 9.

The rearrangement links TRBV7-2 to TRBJ2-1; the D is unclear. There are 15 residues in the CDR3. Germline V gene lookup returns CDR1 SGHTA and CDR2 FQGNSA. Trimming pared 4 bases from V and 2 bases from J, leaving 12 bases between. The CDR3 coding sequence is TGTGCCAGCAGCTCGTCTTCCGGGCCCTACAATGAGCAGTTCTTC. Encoded protein: CASSSSSGPYNEQFF.

The J gene is TRBJ2-1, the V gene TRBV18; D is uncertain. The V gene lost 0 bases and the J gene lost 4 bases, with 7 bases spanning the gap. Per the germline V gene, CDR1 is KGHSH and CDR2 is LQKENI. The CDR3 sequence is 14 residues long. CDR3 sequence reads: CASSPPLSYNEQFF. CDR3 nucleotide sequence: TGTGCCAGCTCACCACCGTTAAGTTACAATGAGCAGTTCTTC.

The J gene is TRBJ1-4, the V gene TRBV2; D not certain. The CDR3 length is 14 residues. The V gene lost 6 bases and the J gene lost 0 bases, with 8 bases spanning the gap. Per the germline V gene, CDR1 is SNHLY and CDR2 is FYNNEI. The CDR3 nucleotides read TGTGCCAGCAGAGTTCTATCAACTAATGAAAAACTGTTTTTT. Its protein is CASRVLSTNEKLFF.

This clonotype has just a few counts. The chain uses TRBV12-3 or TRBV12-4 and TRBJ1-5, with 11 positions matching TRBD1. This CDR3 is built from 14 residues. V gave up 5 bases and J gave up 6 bases; unmatched junction bases: 3. CDR3 in amino acids: CASSGTGGSQPQHF. The CDR3 coding sequence is TGTGCCAGCAGTGGGACAGGGGGTAGTCAGCCCCAGCATTTT.

This clonotype was seen only a few times. The chain combines TRBV27 with TRBJ1-5; TRBD1 might be the D (5 bases). Trimming took 3 bases from V and 9 from J, leaving 18 bases between them. The germline CDR1 and CDR2 sequences are MNHEY and SMNVEV (reference sequence). This CDR3 has 15 residues. The CDR3 reads CASSFGGRAQGPQHF. The CDR3 DNA follows: TGTGCCAGCAGTTTCGGCGGCAGGGCCCAGGGGCCCCAGCATTTT.

The table lists this clonotype with many counts. The J gene is TRBJ2-1, the V gene TRBV27; D ambiguous. This CDR3 has 12 residues. Germline V CDR1 and CDR2: MNHEY, SMNVEV (reference sequence). Between the trimmed V and J ends, which lost 5 bases and 6 bases, there was a span of 8 bases. The CDR3 DNA sequence: TGTGCCAGCAGTCCGTTTGGCAATGAGCAGTTCTTC. Encoded protein: CASSPFGNEQFF.

In nucleotides, the CDR3 is TGTGCCAGCAGTTTTTCTGTCGCCGGGGAGCTGTTTTTT. The encoded protein is CASSFSVAGELFF. The chain couples TRBV12-3 or TRBV12-4 to TRBJ2-2; D is undetermined. The CDR3 is made up of 13 amino acids. The V gene lost 3 bases and the J gene lost 6 bases, with 8 bases spanning the gap.

This clonotype was seen at least ten times. The V gene is TRBV7-2, the J gene TRBJ1-1; D remains ambiguous. Germline V gene data show CDR1 as SGHTA and CDR2 as FQGNSA. CDR3 length equals 15 residues. The germline V and J ends were trimmed by 4 bases and 1 base, with 13 bases remaining between them. The CDR3 sequence: CASSSWAQENTEAFF. CDR3 DNA sequence: TGTGCCAGCAGCTCGTGGGCACAAGAGAACACTGAAGCTTTCTTT.

The table lists this clonotype with a few counts. This sequence joins TRBV29-1 and TRBJ2-1; possibly TRBD2 for D (7 bases). The CDR3 is 14 residues long. V dropped 1 base and J dropped 11 bases, with 18 bases sitting between them. Germline assignment: CDR1 SQVTM and CDR2 ANQGSEA. The CDR3 is CSVEVHAGANKQFF. CDR3 DNA: TGCAGCGTTGAAGTTCACGCGGGGGCGAATAAGCAGTTCTTC.

This clonotype was observed a few times. The V call is TRBV4-2, the J call TRBJ2-3; 7 bases line up with TRBD2. The CDR3 loop spans 15 amino acids. Germline V gives CDR1 LGHNA, CDR2 YNFKEQ. V lost 2 bases, J lost 4 bases, and 6 bases stayed unmatched. The CDR3 nucleotides are TGTGCCAGCAGCCAATCGGGGGGTGAGGCAGATACGCAGTATTTT. Translated: CASSQSGGEADTQYF.

This clonotype was recorded a few times. CDR3 sequence: CSVPGGRNYGYTF. The DNA of the CDR3 is TGCAGCGTTCCAGGGGGGAGGAACTATGGCTACACCTTC. The J gene is TRBJ1-2, the V gene TRBV29-1; 7 bases match TRBD1. This CDR3 spans 13 amino acids. Germline V gene data show CDR1 as SQVTM and CDR2 as ANQGSEA. Trimming cost V 5 bases and J 2 bases; bases outside gene matches: 5.

About this clonotype: A clone one base away is much larger, so this may be a read error. The gene calls are TRBV5-1 and TRBJ2-5; no clear D. CDR1 is SGHRS, CDR2 YFSETQ, per germline. The CDR3 consists of 15 residues. CDR3 region: CASSLDRQAGETKYF. In nucleotides, the CDR3 is TGCGCCAGCAGCTTGGACCGGCAGGCTGGAGAGACCAAGTACTTC.

This clonotype has only a few counts. J is TRBJ2-4 and V is TRBV28; TRBD2 matches at 8 bases. Per the germline V gene, CDR1 is MDHEN and CDR2 is SYDVKM. The CDR3 loop spans 15 amino acids. The trim removed 4 bases at V and 5 bases at J, leaving 7 bases unmatched. CDR3 sequence: CASSSSLAVQNIQYF. DNA of the CDR3: TGTGCCAGCAGTTCCTCACTAGCGGTCCAAAACATTCAGTACTTC.

The chain has TRBV7-2 and TRBJ2-2; D unclear. V gave up 4 bases and J gave up 4 bases, with 4 bases separating them. CDR1 and CDR2 (germline): SGHTA, FQGNSA. This CDR3 contains 12 residues. The CDR3 bases are TGTGCCAGCAGCTATCTCACCGGGGAGCTGTTTTTT. It specifies CASSYLTGELFF.

This clonotype was counted at least ten times. The rearrangement uses TRBV29-1 and TRBJ1-6, with D maybe TRBD1 (5 bases). CDR3 length: 14 amino acids. Germline V gene lookup returns CDR1 SQVTM and CDR2 ANQGSEA. Between the trimmed V and J ends, which lost 6 bases and 7 bases, there was a span of 16 bases. The CDR3 sequence: CSVRGQGENSPLHF. DNA of the CDR3: TGCAGCGTCCGGGGCCAAGGGGAGAATTCACCCCTCCACTTT.

This clonotype was counted at least ten times. This chain joins TRBV29-1 and TRBJ2-1; D call uncertain. CDR3 length equals 11 residues. Trimming left V 3 bases short and J 6 bases short, with 6 bases between. CDR1 SQVTM and CDR2 ANQGSEA come from the germline V gene. CDR3 sequence reads: CSVDRANEQFF. The CDR3 nucleotides read TGCAGCGTTGACAGAGCCAATGAGCAGTTCTTC.

J is TRBJ2-7 and V is TRBV7-9; 12 positions match TRBD2. The germline CDR1 and CDR2 sequences are SEHNR and FQNEAQ (reference sequence). The CDR3 loop spans 16 amino acids. J gave up 5 bases and V 5 bases, and 10 bases lay outside the gene matches. The CDR3 here is CASSPPTSGSFDEQYF. The CDR3 DNA follows: TGTGCCAGCAGCCCACCGACTAGCGGGAGTTTCGACGAGCAGTACTTC. The full variable domain, in which reference TRBV7-9 and TRBJ2-7 provide the parts outside the CDR3, is DTGVSQNPRHKITKRGQNVTFRCDPISEHNRLYWYRQTLGQGPEFLTYFQNEAQLEKSRLLSDRFSAERPKGSFSTLEIQRTEQGDSAMYLCASSPPTSGSFDEQYFGPGTRLTVT.

The chain combines TRBV5-6 with TRBJ2-7, with 14 positions matching TRBD2. V was clipped by 3 bases and J by 5 bases; unmatched bases: 4. In germline, CDR1 is SGHDT, CDR2 YYEEEE. The CDR3 length is 15 residues. This chain's CDR3 is CASSWTSGRSNEQYF. In nucleotides, the CDR3 is TGTGCCAGCAGCTGGACTAGCGGGAGGTCAAACGAGCAGTACTTC.

The V call is TRBV10-2, the J call TRBJ2-7; TRBD1 agrees at 7 bases. CDR3 length equals 13 residues. Germline V gene data show CDR1 as WSHSY and CDR2 as SAAADI. Unmatched junction bases numbered 6, after V lost 8 bases and J lost 2 bases. The CDR3 sequence is CASVAGQAYEQYF. In DNA, the CDR3 is TGCGCCAGCGTCGCAGGACAGGCCTACGAGCAGTACTTC.